This T cell receptor (beta chain) was profiled in a study of T-cell reconstitution after alpha-beta-depleted transplantation in children. General study findings and limits: For some patients, TCRbeta diversity was high at day 60 because of recipient T cells and thymic progenitors that survived. Hyperexpanded clones declined; after one year, newly produced T cells mostly supplied diversity. Expanded graft clones, several hundred of them, were reportedly the source of alpha-beta T cells about two months after transplant.

This clonotype was recorded a few times. Antigen: not known. As it was prepared, the TCRbeta library received unique molecular identifiers. TCRdb processed the PCR reads anew with MiXCR; each CDR3 protein has one entry. The table includes about 460,000 distinct CDR3 sequences, about an eighth detected once. Looked up from germline, CDR1 is DFQATT and CDR2 is SNEGSKA (reference sequence). The CDR3 spans 15 residues. Trimming took off 1 base at V and 0 bases at J, with 10 bases between the two ends. The sequenced sample was PBMCs, mostly from graft donor cells, obtained 180 days after TCRalphabeta/CD19-depleted stem cell transplant. This clonotype originated in a female patient younger than 10 who had a stem cell transplant for aplastic anemia, so the T cells may come from the graft donor. This chain links TRBV20-1 with TRBJ1-3; no clear D. CDR3 sequence: CSARGGWPSGNTIYF. In nucleotides, the CDR3 is TGCAGTGCTAGAGGCGGATGGCCCTCTGGAAACACCATATATTTT.